This T cell receptor (beta chain) was profiled in a study of cytomegalovirus exposure and HLA in healthy donors. PCR amplification relied on 60 Vbeta primers (plus 13 Jbeta primers). TCRdb keeps only in-frame clones here, not all; method: immunoSEQ multiplex PCR. Among around 65,000 clones listed, about three quarters were seen once. CDR1 is MRHNA, CDR2 SNTAGT, per germline. After removal of 7 bases from V and 1 base from J, the junction contained 3 bases not matched to a gene. CDR3 length: 14 amino acids. The chain joins TRBV6-4 to TRBJ2-7; 11 bases are shared with TRBD1. The sequencing input was PBMCs. The TCR sequence derives from a woman in her 30s in good health and CMV-seropositive. CDR3 nucleotides: TGTGCCAGCACCGGACAGGGGGCTTCCTACGAGCAGTACTTC. Protein: CASTGQGASYEQYF.